A single sample is the source of the 20 T cell receptor beta chains below, sequenced in a study of graft-versus-host responses after intestinal transplantation. The method was immunoSEQ multiplex PCR; TCRdb's version includes in-frame clones alone and lacks a portion of them. The sample has over 65,000 clones; around 92% are singletons. This specimen was PBMCs, taken 98 days after intestinal transplantation. The source is a human patient who received an intestinal transplant, so some T cells may come from the graft donor.

The chain recombines TRBV9 with TRBJ1-1; D gene uncertain. In germline, CDR1 is SGDLS, CDR2 YYNGEE. The CDR3 has 14 amino acids. V gave up 7 bases and J gave up 2 bases, with 15 bases separating them. CDR3: CASGNTNSNTEAFF. For the CDR3, the DNA is TGTGCCAGCGGGAACACCAACTCTAACACTGAAGCTTTCTTT.

This chain uses TRBV15 with TRBJ2-1; 7 bases agree with TRBD2. J was trimmed by 2 bases and V by 8 bases; bases with no gene match: 9. CDR1 is LNHNV and CDR2 is YYDKDF in the germline V gene (reference sequence). The CDR3 runs to 15 residues. The chain's CDR3 is CATAPSLAAYNEQFF. CDR3 coding DNA: TGTGCCACCGCCCCGTCCCTAGCGGCCTACAATGAGCAGTTCTTC.

There are a few counts of this clone. The chain is built from TRBV5-1 and TRBJ2-1, with 12 bases aligning to TRBD2. Unmatched junction bases numbered 4, after V lost 4 bases and J lost 5 bases. CDR3 length: 15 residues. Germline lookup yields CDR1 SGHRS and CDR2 YFSETQ. CDR3 sequence reads: CASSLTSGSHNEQFF. CDR3 DNA: TGCGCCAGCAGCCTGACTAGCGGGAGTCACAATGAGCAGTTCTTC. Complete variable domain (other parts from reference TRBV5-1 and TRBJ2-1): KAGVTQTPRYLIKTRGQQVTLSCSPISGHRSVSWYQQTPGQGLQFLFEYFSETQRNKGNFPGRFSGRQFSNSRSEMNVSTLELGDSALYLCASSLTSGSHNEQFFGPGTRLTVL.

This clone occurred a few times. This chain connects TRBV4-1 to TRBJ2-6, with D unresolved. Germline loops: CDR1 MGHRA, CDR2 YSYEKL. The length of the CDR3 is 13 residues. The V end lost 9 bases, the J end lost 2 bases, and 8 bases lay between the germline ends. The CDR3 loop is CASRAPGANVLTF. For the CDR3, the DNA is TGCGCCAGTAGGGCCCCTGGGGCCAACGTCCTGACTTTC.

V gene TRBV6-1 combines with J gene TRBJ1-2; 7 positions match TRBD1. Trimming cost V 5 bases and J 5 bases; bases outside gene matches: 8. This CDR3 comprises 14 residues. CDR1 and CDR2 from the germline V gene are MNHNS and SASEGT. This chain's CDR3 is CASSPDREGYGYTF. Here the CDR3 DNA reads TGTGCCAGCAGTCCCGACAGGGAAGGGTATGGCTACACCTTC.

The DNA of the CDR3 is TGTGCCAGCAGTTTAGAGAACTCCTATAATTCACCCCTCCACTTT. Protein: CASSLENSYNSPLHF. The chain links TRBV27 to TRBJ1-6; no definite D call. The CDR3 covers 15 residues. Germline V gene sequence: CDR1 MNHEY, CDR2 SMNVEV (reference sequence). The V end was cut by 2 bases, the J end by 0 bases, with 5 bases between.

CDR3 protein: CASSLEAVGSYEQYF. The CDR3 DNA reads as TGTGCCAGCAGCTTAGAAGCGGTCGGGTCCTACGAGCAGTACTTC. The chain recombines TRBV7-9 with TRBJ2-7, with TRBD2 as a possible D gene (5 bases). Per the germline V gene, CDR1 is SEHNR and CDR2 is FQNEAQ (reference sequence). CDR3 size: 15 residues. The V end was cut by 1 base, the J end by 1 base, with 11 bases between. Supplemented by reference TRBV7-9 and TRBJ2-7, the full variable domain reads DTGVSQNPRHKITKRGQNVTFRCDPISEHNRLYWYRQTLGQGPEFLTYFQNEAQLEKSRLLSDRFSAERPKGSFSTLEIQRTEQGDSAMYLCASSLEAVGSYEQYFGPGTRLTVT.

V is TRBV27 and J is TRBJ2-7, with 9 bases fitting TRBD1. CDR1 and CDR2 (germline): MNHEY, SMNVEV (reference sequence). CDR3 size: 15 residues. V dropped 3 bases and J dropped 3; count of bases not matched to a gene: 6. CDR3 DNA: TGTGCCAGCAGTTTCGTGGGGACAGGGATCTACGAGCAGTACTTC. This translates into CASSFVGTGIYEQYF.

The J gene is TRBJ2-7, the V gene TRBV6-1; TRBD2 matches at 9 bases. After removal of 4 bases from V and 5 bases from J, the junction contained 6 bases not matched to a gene. Germline CDR1 MNHNS, CDR2 SASEGT. This CDR3 comprises 14 residues. DNA for the CDR3: TGTGCCAGCAGTGGGGCGGGAGGGCCAGACGAGCAGTACTTC. Its translation: CASSGAGGPDEQYF.

In the case of this clone: The sample carries other DNA sequences with the same CDR3. The J gene is TRBJ2-7, the V gene TRBV5-6, with D unresolved. Trimming took 0 bases from V and 5 from J, leaving 6 bases between them. Germline CDR1 is SGHDT and CDR2 is YYEEEE. This CDR3 is 12 amino acids long. The CDR3 region is CASSLEGNEQYF. CDR3 sequence (DNA): TGTGCCAGCAGCTTGGAAGGGAACGAGCAGTACTTC.

The J gene is TRBJ2-5, the V gene TRBV19; D tentatively reads TRBD1 or TRBD2 (6 bases each). V was cut by 4 bases and J by 5 bases, with 14 bases left in between. Germline CDR1 is LNHDA and CDR2 is SQIVND (reference sequence). The CDR3 is made up of 14 amino acids. The CDR3 is CASSKGGGGETQYF. The CDR3 DNA reads TGTGCCAGTAGTAAGGGGGGCGGAGGGGAGACCCAGTACTTC.

The V gene is TRBV7-9, the J gene TRBJ2-1; 14 bases fit TRBD2. The J segment lost 4 bases and the V segment lost 2 bases, leaving 1 base of the junction unmatched. Germline CDR1 reads SEHNR; CDR2 reads FQNEAQ (reference sequence). The CDR3 spans 16 residues. The CDR3 DNA reads TGTGCCAGCAGCTTAAGACTAGCGGGAGGGTACAATGAGCAGTTCTTC. This sequence encodes CASSLRLAGGYNEQFF.

The chain employs TRBV5-6 and TRBJ2-7; D not resolved. This CDR3 has 14 amino acids. Germline-derived CDR1 and CDR2 are SGHDT and YYEEEE. V was pared by 1 base and J by 1 base, with 9 bases between. The CDR3 region is CASSLWARSYEQYF. The CDR3 DNA follows: TGTGCCAGCAGCTTGTGGGCCAGATCCTACGAGCAGTACTTC.

In this sample, this clone turned up once. The chain couples TRBV29-1 to TRBJ1-2; D is unclear. With 1 base removed from V and 0 bases from J, the gap between germline ends came to 9 bases. The germline gives CDR1 SQVTM, CDR2 ANQGSEA. This CDR3 region has 14 residues. CDR3 coding DNA: TGCAGCGTTGAAGGGGGAGACACTAACTATGGCTACACCTTC. Translating it yields CSVEGGDTNYGYTF.

The chain has TRBV27 and TRBJ2-7; D perhaps matches TRBD1 (6 bases). CDR1 and CDR2 (germline): MNHEY, SMNVEV (reference sequence). CDR3 length equals 13 residues. V lost 3 bases and J lost 5, with 11 bases in between. This CDR3 is CASSLVEGDEQYF. The CDR3 DNA is TGTGCCAGCAGTTTGGTCGAGGGGGACGAGCAGTACTTC.

This rearrangement joins TRBV28 to TRBJ1-5; D ambiguous. The CDR3 has 15 residues. Germline V CDR1 and CDR2: MDHEN, SYDVKM. V lost 4 bases and J lost 2, with 12 bases in between. The CDR3 DNA reads as TGTGCCAGCAGTTGGCCCCTGAGCGGCAATCAGCCCCAGCATTTT. This translates into CASSWPLSGNQPQHF.

The chain has TRBV28 and TRBJ2-7, with D tentatively TRBD1 or TRBD2 (7 bases each). The CDR3 has 18 amino acids. Germline V lookup: CDR1 MDHEN, CDR2 SYDVKM. With 1 base removed from V and 3 bases from J, the gap between germline ends came to 22 bases. Written as DNA, the CDR3 is TGTGCCAGCAGTTTATTAATCGGCAGCGGGACAGTCTTCTACGAGCAGTACTTC. As protein: CASSLLIGSGTVFYEQYF.

The chain recombines TRBV29-1 with TRBJ2-3, with 9 bases identical to TRBD2. V was clipped by 0 bases and J by 2 bases; unmatched bases: 9. This CDR3 has 17 amino acids. CDR1 SQVTM and CDR2 ANQGSEA come from the germline V gene. Here the CDR3 DNA reads TGCAGCGTTGAAGACCCCCCAGGACTAGCGTTCACAGATACGCAGTATTTT. Residues: CSVEDPPGLAFTDTQYF.

The rearrangement joins TRBV6-5 to TRBJ2-7, with 10 positions matching TRBD1. There are 15 residues in the CDR3. Germline CDR1 and CDR2: MNHEY and SVGAGI. Germline trimming cut 2 bases from V and 5 bases from J; bases unmatched to any gene: 6. The CDR3 sequence: CASSYPGTGVHEQYF. The CDR3 DNA reads as TGTGCCAGCAGTTACCCCGGGACAGGGGTCCACGAGCAGTACTTC.

The gene calls are TRBV5-1 and TRBJ2-1, with TRBD1 as a possible D gene (6 bases). The CDR3 length is 16 residues. Trimming took 0 bases from V and 12 from J, leaving 22 bases between them. Germline CDR1 is SGHRS and CDR2 is YFSETQ. The CDR3 sequence is CASSLGPDMGAPRQFF. CDR3 DNA sequence: TGCGCCAGCAGCTTGGGACCCGATATGGGGGCGCCGAGGCAGTTCTTC.